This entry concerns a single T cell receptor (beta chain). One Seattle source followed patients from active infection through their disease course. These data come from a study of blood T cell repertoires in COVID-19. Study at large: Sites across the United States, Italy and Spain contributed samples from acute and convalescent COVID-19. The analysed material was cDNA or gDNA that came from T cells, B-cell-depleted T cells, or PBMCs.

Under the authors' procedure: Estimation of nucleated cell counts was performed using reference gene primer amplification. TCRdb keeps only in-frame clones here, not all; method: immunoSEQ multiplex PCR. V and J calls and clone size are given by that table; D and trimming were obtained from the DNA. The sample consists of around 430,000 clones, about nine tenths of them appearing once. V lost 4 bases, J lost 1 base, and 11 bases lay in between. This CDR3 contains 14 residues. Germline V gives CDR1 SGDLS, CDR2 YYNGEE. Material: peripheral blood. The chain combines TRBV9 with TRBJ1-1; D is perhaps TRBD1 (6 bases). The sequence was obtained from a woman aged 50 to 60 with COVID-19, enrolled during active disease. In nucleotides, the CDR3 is TGTGCCAGCAGCATCGGACAGACGAACACTGAAGCTTTCTTT. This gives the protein CASSIGQTNTEAFF.